The next 27 T cell receptor beta chains were all read from a single sample in a study of CD8 T cells in ankylosing spondylitis. Each CDR3 protein is one row after TCRdb ran MiXCR on the 5' RACE reads. The sample yields just under 350,000 distinct CDR3 sequences, roughly 14% seen once. The sequenced sample was blood, either unsorted or a sorted T cell fraction (not recorded which). These receptors were taken from a male donor with ankylosing spondylitis or in good health (not recorded which).

J is TRBJ2-3 and V is TRBV20-1; 9 bases map to TRBD1. V shed 5 bases, J shed 3 bases, and the junction held 9 bases outside the gene matches. Germline CDR1 reads DFQATT; CDR2 reads SNEGSKA (reference sequence). This CDR3 contains 15 residues. CDR3 loop: CSAASDRGETDTQYF. The CDR3 DNA reads as TGCAGTGCTGCTTCGGACAGGGGAGAGACAGATACGCAGTATTTT.

This clonotype has just a few counts. The genes are TRBV5-6 and TRBJ2-1, with 12 bases fitting TRBD2. The CDR3 spans 16 residues. V lost 0 bases to trimming and J lost 7 bases; unmatched junction nucleotides: 5. Germline V gene data show CDR1 as SGHDT and CDR2 as YYEEEE. In DNA form, the CDR3 reads TGTGCCAGCAGCTTGGATCTAGCGGGAGGGTGGAATGAGCAGTTCTTC. It is translated as CASSLDLAGGWNEQFF.

A few counts support this clonotype. This chain joins TRBV7-2 and TRBJ1-1, with 7 bases matching TRBD1. CDR1 is SGHTA, CDR2 FQGNSA, per germline. The CDR3 consists of 17 residues. Unmatched junction bases numbered 23, after V lost 5 bases and J lost 11 bases. The CDR3 nucleotides are TGTGCCAGCAGCCCCTACAATATCGGACAGGCCACTGGGGAGGCTTTCTTT. This gives the protein CASSPYNIGQATGEAFF.

The V gene is TRBV12-3 or TRBV12-4, the J gene TRBJ2-1, with 8 positions matching TRBD2. CDR3 size: 16 residues. V trimming: 6 bases; J trimming: 0 bases; junction bases outside the gene matches: 7. In DNA form, the CDR3 reads TGTGCCAGCAGCCCACAAGCGGGAGTCTCCTACAATGAGCAGTTCTTC. Its protein product is CASSPQAGVSYNEQFF.

There are a few counts of this clonotype. The chain combines TRBV10-3 with TRBJ2-7; TRBD2 matches 11 bases. Germline V gene lookup returns CDR1 ENHRY and CDR2 SYGVKD. The CDR3 has 14 amino acids. J gave up 8 bases and V 5 bases, and 8 bases lay outside the gene matches. As DNA, the CDR3 is TGTGCCATCAGTCGACTAGCGGGATACCAACAGCAGTACTTC. It is translated as CAISRLAGYQQQYF.

This clonotype was counted ten times or more. In nucleotides, the CDR3 is TGTGCCTCCCGGACGGAACGAAATGAAAAACTGTTTTTT. Translating gives CASRTERNEKLFF. The gene calls are TRBV30 and TRBJ1-4; D call uncertain. This CDR3 has 13 residues. V shed 7 bases and J shed 5 bases, with 14 bases lying between them. Germline V CDR1 and CDR2: GTSNPN, SVGIG (reference sequence).

In this sample, this clonotype turned up many times. This chain connects TRBV5-4 to TRBJ1-1; TRBD1 is a possible D gene (5 bases). The V end lost 4 bases, the J end lost 6 bases, and 10 bases lay between the germline ends. The germline V gene has CDR1 SGHNT and CDR2 YYREEE (reference sequence). The CDR3 runs 12 residues. This CDR3 is CASSPQGAEAFF. The CDR3 DNA sequence: TGTGCCAGCAGCCCCCAGGGAGCTGAAGCTTTCTTT.

This clonotype was counted ten times or more. The genes are TRBV12-3 or TRBV12-4 and TRBJ1-6; possibly TRBD1 for D (6 bases). V lost 4 bases to trimming and J lost 10 bases, with 11 bases between them. The CDR3 contains 13 residues. CDR3 in amino acids: CASSSTGYSPLHF. CDR3 sequence (DNA): TGTGCCAGCAGTTCCACAGGGTACTCACCCCTCCACTTT.

This clonotype has a count of ten or more. The gene calls are TRBV5-1 and TRBJ1-1; the D is unclear. The CDR3 extends over 14 amino acids. With 4 bases removed from V and 0 bases from J, the gap between germline ends came to 10 bases. The germline CDR1 and CDR2 sequences are SGHRS and YFSETQ. The CDR3 reads CASSSQAMNTEAFF. The DNA for the CDR3 is TGCGCCAGCAGCAGTCAAGCCATGAACACTGAAGCTTTCTTT.

V and J are TRBV20-1 and TRBJ1-4; D is possibly TRBD1 (6 bases). Per germline, CDR1 DFQATT and CDR2 SNEGSKA (reference sequence). V was cut by 4 bases and J by 3 bases, with 12 bases left in between. The CDR3 consists of 14 residues. The CDR3 sequence: CSATDRIPNEKLFF. In nucleotides, the CDR3 is TGCAGTGCTACAGACAGGATCCCTAATGAAAAACTGTTTTTT.

This clonotype was seen only a few times. The V call is TRBV12-3 or TRBV12-4, the J call TRBJ1-1; a possible D gene is TRBD1 (5 bases). CDR3 length: 11 residues. Trimming removed 3 bases from V and 10 bases from J, with 9 bases in between. The CDR3 protein is CASSFGTRAFF. The CDR3 coding sequence is TGTGCCAGCAGTTTCGGGACGAGAGCTTTCTTT.

This clonotype was detected a few times. The rearrangement uses TRBV19 and TRBJ1-1; D remains unclear. Germline CDR1 is LNHDA and CDR2 is SQIVND (reference sequence). The CDR3 loop spans 15 amino acids. V was trimmed by 7 bases and J by 2 bases, leaving 17 bases between them. The CDR3 spells CASTRRPDGNTEAFF. In DNA form, the CDR3 reads TGTGCCAGTACCCGACGTCCGGATGGTAACACTGAAGCTTTCTTT.

The chain has TRBV10-3 and TRBJ2-7; D perhaps matches TRBD2 (5 bases). Germline lookup yields CDR1 ENHRY and CDR2 SYGVKD. Trimming removed 6 bases at V and 6 bases at J, with 21 bases between. The CDR3 runs 15 residues. The CDR3 DNA follows: TGTGCCATCAGCCCCTTCCTCGACGGGGTGGGCGAGCAGTACTTC. This codes for CAISPFLDGVGEQYF.

This clonotype was counted ten times or more. V gene TRBV12-3 or TRBV12-4 combines with J gene TRBJ2-4; D may correspond to TRBD1 or TRBD2 (5 bases each). The germline V and J ends were trimmed by 8 bases and 0 bases, with 5 bases remaining between them. This CDR3 is built from 12 residues. CDR3 sequence reads: CASGTAKNIQYF. CDR3 coding DNA: TGTGCCAGCGGGACAGCCAAAAACATTCAGTACTTC.

This rearrangement joins TRBV25-1 to TRBJ1-4; maybe TRBD1 (6 bases). Germline-derived CDR1 and CDR2 are MGHDK and SYGVNS. Trimming removed 3 bases from V and 5 bases from J, with 13 bases in between. This CDR3 region has 15 residues. This chain's CDR3 is CASSDQGWGNEKLFF. Here the CDR3 DNA reads TGTGCCAGCAGTGATCAGGGGTGGGGGAATGAAAAACTGTTTTTT.

This sequence joins TRBV2 and TRBJ2-7, with a weak D call TRBD1 (6 bases). The CDR3 spans 14 residues. CDR1 and CDR2 from the germline V gene are SNHLY and FYNNEI. Trimming cost V 5 bases and J 6 bases, with 17 bases left between them. Written as DNA, the CDR3 is TGTGCCAGCAGTCCAACAGGGTTCGACAGCGAGCAGTACTTC. It codes for CASSPTGFDSEQYF.

J is TRBJ1-1 and V is TRBV29-1; D gene uncertain. V shed 4 bases and J shed 1 base, with 7 bases lying between them. The CDR3 consists of 12 residues. Germline assignment: CDR1 SQVTM and CDR2 ANQGSEA. The CDR3 loop reads CSVVKTNTEAFF. CDR3 nucleotides: TGCAGCGTTGTTAAGACGAACACTGAAGCTTTCTTT.

The chain combines TRBV29-1 with TRBJ2-5; 12 positions agree with TRBD2. Germline trimming cut 7 bases from V and 4 bases from J; bases unmatched to any gene: 13. Per the germline V gene, CDR1 is SQVTM and CDR2 is ANQGSEA. The CDR3 spans 16 residues. The chain's CDR3 is CSARGASGGAAETQYF. The DNA of the CDR3 is TGCAGCGCCCGAGGTGCTAGCGGGGGGGCCGCAGAGACCCAGTACTTC.

This clonotype was observed a handful of times. The chain combines TRBV20-1 with TRBJ2-3; D gene ambiguous. V lost 6 bases and J 3 bases, leaving 16 bases between the germline ends. CDR1 is DFQATT, CDR2 SNEGSKA, per germline (reference sequence). The CDR3 length is 14 residues. Written as DNA, the CDR3 is TGCAGTGCCCCGTCGGCGCTGAATACAGATACGCAGTATTTT. Its protein is CSAPSALNTDTQYF.

This clonotype was seen more than once but under ten times. The genes are TRBV3-1 and TRBJ2-3; D perhaps matches TRBD2 (5 bases). The CDR3 is made up of 14 amino acids. Germline-derived CDR1 and CDR2 are LGHDT and YNNKEL (reference sequence). V lost 3 bases and J 6 bases, leaving 13 bases between the germline ends. CDR3 bases: TGTGCCAGCAGCCATACTACTAGAATGGATACGCAGTATTTT. As protein: CASSHTTRMDTQYF.

This clonotype was seen at least ten times. The chain uses TRBV9 and TRBJ2-3; TRBD2 might be the D (6 bases). There are 16 residues in the CDR3. The V end was cut by 4 bases, the J end by 2 bases, with 17 bases between. Germline CDR1 SGDLS, CDR2 YYNGEE. The CDR3 sequence is CASSTRDFSSTDTQYF. Here the CDR3 DNA reads TGTGCCAGCAGCACCCGGGACTTCTCCTCCACAGATACGCAGTATTTT. The entire variable domain, with the rest obtained from reference TRBV9 and TRBJ2-3, is as follows: DSGVTQTPKHLITATGQRVTLRCSPRSGDLSVYWYQQSLDQGLQFLIQYYNGEERAKGNILERFSAQQFPDLHSELNLSSLELGDSALYFCASSTRDFSSTDTQYFGPGTRLTVL.

There are a few counts of this clonotype. The V call is TRBV15, the J call TRBJ1-5, with D uncertain. V was clipped by 0 bases and J by 8 bases, with 14 bases between them. Germline CDR1 LNHNV, CDR2 YYDKDF (reference sequence). The CDR3 runs 15 residues. CDR3 amino acids: CATSRDRGKREPQHF. CDR3 coding DNA: TGTGCCACCAGCAGAGATCGAGGGAAAAGGGAGCCCCAGCATTTT.

There are a few counts of this clonotype. This chain links TRBV7-6 with TRBJ1-3; 10 nucleotides align to TRBD1. The V segment lost 5 bases and the J segment 1 base; nucleotides outside the gene matches: 11. This CDR3 has 18 residues. Germline CDR1 is SGHVS and CDR2 is FNYEAQ. CDR3 sequence (DNA): TGTGCCAGCAGCCTGGGACTGGGACAGGGGCGTTCTGGAAACACCATATATTTT. Translated, it gives CASSLGLGQGRSGNTIYF.

The chain recombines TRBV3-1 with TRBJ2-2, with D perhaps TRBD1 (5 bases). CDR3 length: 15 residues. Germline CDR1 reads LGHDT; CDR2 reads YNNKEL (reference sequence). V gave up 4 bases and J gave up 2 bases, with 11 bases separating them. The CDR3 DNA is TGTGCCAGCAGCCCTCGACAGATCAACACCGGGGAGCTGTTTTTT. Protein: CASSPRQINTGELFF. Together with reference TRBV3-1 and TRBJ2-2, the CDR3 gives the full variable domain: DTAVSQTPKYLVTQMGNDKSIKCEQNLGHDTMYWYKQDSKKFLKIMFSYNNKELIINETVPNRFSPKSPDKAHLNLHINSLELGDSAVYFCASSPRQINTGELFFGEGSRLTVL.

This sequence joins TRBV18 and TRBJ2-3; 7 bases line up with TRBD1. V lost 4 bases, J lost 5 bases, and 3 bases stayed unmatched. The germline CDR1 and CDR2 sequences are KGHSH and LQKENI. CDR3 size: 13 residues. The CDR3 coding sequence is TGTGCCAGCTCACTGAGACAGGGAGATACGCAGTATTTT. It yields the protein CASSLRQGDTQYF.

The rearrangement uses TRBV6-1 and TRBJ1-1; D is undetermined. The germline V gene has CDR1 MNHNS and CDR2 SASEGT. V gave up 3 bases and J gave up 0 bases, with 5 bases separating them. CDR3 length: 13 residues. In DNA form, the CDR3 reads TGTGCCAGCAGTGAGCAGTTGAACACTGAAGCTTTCTTT. Translation gives CASSEQLNTEAFF.

V is TRBV4-1 and J is TRBJ2-1; 12 nucleotides line up with TRBD2. Per germline, CDR1 MGHRA and CDR2 YSYEKL. V lost 0 bases and J lost 10; bases outside the gene matches: 7. The CDR3 contains 16 residues. The CDR3 protein is CASSQERLAGAWEQFF. The CDR3 DNA reads TGCGCCAGCAGCCAAGAGAGACTAGCGGGAGCGTGGGAGCAGTTCTTC.